This is a list of T cell receptor beta chains from one sample in a study of T cell responses to AZD1222 COVID-19 vaccine. This table comes from immunoSEQ multiplex PCR, and its TCRdb copy is limited to in-frame clones, with some not included. This sample has approximately 98,000 clones; just over 85% occur once, and the top ten carry 3% to 3.5%. The input for sequencing was peripheral blood, taken on day 0 of AZD1222 vaccination. The receptors here all came from an adult in good health. Each CDR3 is given with its conserved first and last residue. A D gene is named only where the DNA matches it firmly. Only part of the rows carry a size: once, few, many, or a class if the clone is expanded.

abundance,j_gene,v_gene,d_gene,CDR3nt,CDR3aa
once,TRBJ1-2,TRBV3-1/TRBV3-2,.,TGTGCCAGCAGCCAGAGGGGAGTAGGTGGCTACACCTTC,CASSQRGVGGYTF
.,TRBJ1-2,TRBV28,.,TGTGCCAGCAGCCCCGGGGGCGGTTTGGGCTACACCTTC,CASSPGGGLGYTF
.,TRBJ2-5,TRBV24-1,.,TGTGCCACCAGTGATTATCAAGAGACCCAGTACTTC,CATSDYQETQYF
once,TRBJ2-5,TRBV18,.,TGTGCCAGCTCACTCGCGGCGGAGTTCCAAGAGACCCAGTACTTC,CASSLAAEFQETQYF
.,TRBJ2-7,TRBV5-6,TRBD1,TGTGCCAGCAGCTTGATCGGACAGGGGGACCCTACCTACGAGCAGTACTTC,CASSLIGQGDPTYEQYF
.,TRBJ1-1,TRBV20-1,.,TGCAGTGCTTCCCGGACAGCGGAAGCTTTCTTT,CSASRTAEAFF
.,TRBJ2-3,TRBV5-1,.,TGCGCCAGCAGCCAGGTGCACACAGATACGCAGTATTTT,CASSQVHTDTQYF
.,TRBJ2-7,TRBV18,.,TGTGCCAGCTCACCGAGTGCGGGGGAGCAGTACTTC,CASSPSAGEQYF
.,TRBJ2-1,TRBV6-6,.,TGTGCCAGCAGTCAACGACAGCGCTACAATGAGCAGTTCTTC,CASSQRQRYNEQFF
.,TRBJ2-2,TRBV5-1,.,TGCGCCAGCAGCCTGGAGGGGGAGCTGTTTTTT,CASSLEGELFF
.,TRBJ2-7,TRBV20-1,.,TGCAGTGCCAGTTCCGCGACAGGATCCTACGAGCAGTACTTC,CSASSATGSYEQYF
.,TRBJ1-6,TRBV30,.,TGTGCCTGGAACACAGGCTCCGGTTCACCCCTCCACTTT,CAWNTGSGSPLHF
.,TRBJ1-5,TRBV29-1,.,TGCAGCGTTGTGGCAGGCGAATGGGGGCGAACCCCTTATAGCAATCAGCCCCAGCATTTT,CSVVAGEWGRTPYSNQPQHF
.,TRBJ1-1,TRBV7-8,.,TGTGCCAGCAGCAAAGGATTAACGGGAACTGAAGCTTTCTTT,CASSKGLTGTEAFF
.,TRBJ2-7,TRBV2,.,TGTGCCAGCAGTGAGCAGGGTAGCTACGAGCAGTACTTC,CASSEQGSYEQYF
.,TRBJ1-1,TRBV7-2,.,TGTGCCAGCAGCAAGGCGCACACTGAAGCTTTCTTT,CASSKAHTEAFF
.,TRBJ2-5,TRBV7-9,.,TGTGCCAGCAGCCCCCAGGGTACGGAGTGGCAAGAGACCCAGTACTTC,CASSPQGTEWQETQYF
once,TRBJ1-2,TRBV4-1,.,TGCGCCAGCAGCCAACTGGCTAACTATGGCTACACCTTC,CASSQLANYGYTF
.,TRBJ2-7,TRBV29-1,.,TGCAGCGTTGAAGGGGGGTTGGTAGGGCTCCACGAGCAGTACTTC,CSVEGGLVGLHEQYF
.,TRBJ1-6,TRBV7-8,.,TGTGCCAGCAGCTTCCCAGGGTCTAGTTCACCCCTCCACTTT,CASSFPGSSSPLHF
.,TRBJ2-1,TRBV5-6,TRBD2,TGTGCCATCAAAGCGGGGGGTCATTCCTACAATGAGCAGTTCTTC,CAIKAGGHSYNEQFF
once,TRBJ2-1,TRBV6-4,.,TGTGCCAGCAGTGACAGTCCAGCACGGAATGAGCAGTTCTTC,CASSDSPARNEQFF
once,TRBJ2-2,TRBV4-2,.,TGTGCCAGCAGCCATGGTCGGGTCCCGGGCGGGGAGCTGTTTTTT,CASSHGRVPGGELFF